This T cell receptor beta chain was recorded in a study of blood T cell repertoires in COVID-19. Study details: COVID-19 samples collected from the United States, Italy and Spain covered acute and convalescent phases. The cDNA or gDNA used as material had been derived from T cells, B-cell-depleted T cells, or PBMCs.

Those enrolled, adults aged 18 to 89 years, came from about two dozen US areas. CDR1 is KGHSH and CDR2 is LQKENI in the germline V gene. The ends lost 3 bases at V and 1 base at J; junction bases unmatched: 2. The length of the CDR3 is 15 residues. Generated by immunoSEQ multiplex PCR, the TCRdb table keeps only in-frame clones and is missing some. The sample has about 250,000 clones, 85% to 90% seen once. This clone was detected once. Sequenced: PBMCs or T cells enriched from blood (not recorded which). The receptor's source is a man aged 40-49 years who had recovered from COVID-19. The V and J genes are TRBV18 and TRBJ1-1; TRBD1 matches at 10 bases. The CDR3 here is CASSPGTGANTEAFF. CDR3 in DNA: TGTGCCAGCTCACCCGGGACAGGGGCGAACACTGAAGCTTTCTTT.